Below are 21 T cell receptor beta chains sequenced from a single sample in a study of OX40 agonist ivuxolimab in advanced cancers. TCRdb's table, derived via immunoSEQ multiplex PCR, lists solely in-frame clones and lacks some. The data show some 38,000 clones, 75% to 90% seen once. The sample consisted of CD4+ or CD8+ T cells sorted from blood, taken in a trial of the OX40 agonist ivuxolimab. These TCRs come from an adult with an advanced solid tumor such as melanoma, head and neck, liver or kidney cancer.

The rearrangement links TRBV14 to TRBJ1-1, with 7 bases that match TRBD1. Germline trimming cut 7 bases from V and 5 bases from J; bases unmatched to any gene: 7. Germline V lookup: CDR1 SGHDN, CDR2 FVKESK. CDR3 length: 13 residues. The DNA for the CDR3 is TGTGCCAGCACACGACAGGGCGGGACTGAAGCTTTCTTT. It specifies CASTRQGGTEAFF.

In the case of this clone: Because it lacks the conserved phenylalanine or tryptophan at the end, this CDR3 is likely a read error. The V call is TRBV2, the J call TRBJ1-6; TRBD1 matches at 9 bases. The CDR3 runs to 15 residues. The germline gives CDR1 SNHLY, CDR2 FYNNEI. The V and J ends lost 8 bases and 6 bases, in that order; junction bases with no gene match: 8. CDR3 sequence: CASGPGQGGNSPLHL. In DNA, the CDR3 is TGTGCCAGCGGACCGGGACAGGGTGGTAATTCACCCCTCCACCTT.

This clone has just one count. J is TRBJ2-7 and V is TRBV15; 7 bases align to TRBD1. This CDR3 has 14 residues. V lost 1 base to trimming and J lost 7 bases; unmatched junction nucleotides: 7. CDR1 LNHNV and CDR2 YYDKDF come from the germline V gene (reference sequence). The CDR3 DNA follows: TGTGCCACCAGCAGAGCGGGGACAGACAGGGAGCAGTACTTC. Translating gives CATSRAGTDREQYF. Based on the CDR3 plus reference TRBV15 and TRBJ2-7, the full variable domain is DAMVIQNPRYQVTQFGKPVTLSCSQTLNHNVMYWYQQKSSQAPKLLFHYYDKDFNNEADTPDNFQSRRPNTSFCFLDIRSPGLGDTAMYLCATSRAGTDREQYFGPGTRLTVT.

As regards this clone: No conserved phenylalanine or tryptophan ends this CDR3, so it is likely a read error. The rearrangement joins TRBV7-9 to TRBJ1-6; the D gene is possibly TRBD1 (5 bases). Deletions cut 3 bases from V and 1 base from J, with 10 bases between. Germline values: CDR1 SEHNR, CDR2 FQNEAQ (reference sequence). The length of the CDR3 is 16 residues. CDR3 region: CASSFVGGSYNSPLHL. CDR3 in DNA: TGTGCCAGCAGCTTTGTGGGGGGGTCCTATAATTCACCCCTCCACCTT.

The rearrangement joins TRBV6-5 to TRBJ1-2; no clear D gene. Germline V gene data show CDR1 as MNHEY and CDR2 as SVGAGI. V was cut by 6 bases and J by 2 bases, with 7 bases left in between. The CDR3 consists of 12 residues. The CDR3 loop is CASSGENYGYTF. As DNA, the CDR3 is TGTGCCAGCAGCGGGGAAAACTATGGCTACACCTTC.

The chain combines TRBV7-2 with TRBJ1-2; D possibly corresponds to TRBD1 (5 bases). Trimming removed 3 bases from V and 2 bases from J, with 7 bases in between. The germline CDR1 and CDR2 sequences are SGHTA and FQGNSA. This CDR3 spans 13 amino acids. The CDR3 loop reads CASSFGGNYGYTF. CDR3 nucleotides: TGTGCCAGCAGCTTCGGGGGGAACTATGGCTACACCTTC.

The chain carries TRBV9 and TRBJ2-3, with 11 bases lining up with TRBD2. The CDR3 contains 16 residues. The germline CDR1 and CDR2 sequences are SGDLS and YYNGEE. V was pared by 0 bases and J by 3 bases, with 3 bases of the junction left unmatched. The CDR3 loop is CASSVGASGGTDTQYF. In DNA, the CDR3 is TGTGCCAGCAGCGTAGGCGCTAGCGGGGGGACAGATACGCAGTATTTT.

The J gene is TRBJ1-5, the V gene TRBV19, with D possibly matching TRBD1 (5 bases). V was trimmed by 5 bases and J by 4 bases, leaving 15 bases between them. The germline gives CDR1 LNHDA, CDR2 SQIVND (reference sequence). The CDR3 runs 15 residues. The CDR3 reads CASSPDRDGNQPQHF. The CDR3 DNA follows: TGTGCCAGTAGTCCCGATCGGGACGGTAATCAGCCCCAGCATTTT. The variable domain in full, completed from reference TRBV19 and TRBJ1-5, reads DGGITQSPKYLFRKEGQNVTLSCEQNLNHDAMYWYRQDPGQGLRLIYYSQIVNDFQKGDIAEGYSVSREKKESFPLTVTSAQKNPTAFYLCASSPDRDGNQPQHFGDGTRLSIL.

This sequence joins TRBV4-1 and TRBJ2-3; 10 bases map to TRBD2. The CDR3 extends over 17 amino acids. The ends lost 4 bases at V and 5 bases at J; junction bases unmatched: 12. CDR1 and CDR2 from the germline V gene are MGHRA and YSYEKL. Here the CDR3 DNA reads TGCGCCAGCAGCCCATCACTGAGCGGGGGGGAGGTAGATACGCAGTATTTT. Protein sequence: CASSPSLSGGEVDTQYF.

This clone has a single count. The gene calls are TRBV5-4 and TRBJ2-3, with TRBD1 matching 9 bases. The ends lost 4 bases at V and 0 bases at J; junction bases unmatched: 3. Germline V CDR1 and CDR2: SGHNT, YYREEE (reference sequence). The CDR3 loop spans 15 amino acids. DNA for the CDR3: TGTGCCAGCAGCCAGACAGGGGGTAGCACAGATACGCAGTATTTT. This gives the protein CASSQTGGSTDTQYF.

The rearrangement links TRBV29-1 to TRBJ2-3; D possibly corresponds to TRBD1 (6 bases). V dropped 4 bases and J dropped 8 bases, with 22 bases sitting between them. The CDR3 has 15 residues. Germline V gene lookup returns CDR1 SQVTM and CDR2 ANQGSEA. CDR3 in DNA: TGCAGCGTTGTCCCGGACAGCGTGAGAGTCGGTACGCAGTATTTT. Residues: CSVVPDSVRVGTQYF.

The chain couples TRBV6-1 to TRBJ2-3; D tentatively reads TRBD1 or TRBD2 (6 bases each). The germline V and J ends were trimmed by 4 bases and 0 bases, with 11 bases remaining between them. Germline V gives CDR1 MNHNS, CDR2 SASEGT. This CDR3 is 15 amino acids long. The CDR3 DNA follows: TGTGCCAGCAGTGGGGGGGCAGCTAGCACAGATACGCAGTATTTT. Translation: CASSGGAASTDTQYF.

The rearrangement uses TRBV29-1 and TRBJ2-1; D possibly corresponds to TRBD1 (6 bases). The V and J ends lost 6 bases and 2 bases respectively, with 20 bases between them. Germline V gives CDR1 SQVTM, CDR2 ANQGSEA. There are 16 residues in the CDR3. CDR3 nucleotide sequence: TGCAGCGTAGGACATGGGGTGGGGGCGGCCTACAATGAGCAGTTCTTC. It encodes CSVGHGVGAAYNEQFF.

J is TRBJ1-1 and V is TRBV9; 8 bases agree with TRBD1. This CDR3 contains 14 residues. Trimming took 3 bases from V and 5 from J; bases not matched to a gene: 6. Germline loops: CDR1 SGDLS, CDR2 YYNGEE. CDR3 in amino acids: CASSGTGTETEAFF. The CDR3 DNA reads TGTGCCAGCAGCGGGACAGGGACTGAGACTGAAGCTTTCTTT.

The J gene is TRBJ1-2, the V gene TRBV2; no reliable D call. Germline V gene data show CDR1 as SNHLY and CDR2 as FYNNEI. V was shortened by 1 base and J by 1 base, with 10 bases between the two germline ends. CDR3 length: 15 amino acids. The CDR3 reads CASSEDGAYNYGYTF. The CDR3 coding sequence is TGTGCCAGCAGTGAAGACGGCGCATATAACTATGGCTACACCTTC.

The J gene is TRBJ2-3, the V gene TRBV18; perhaps TRBD1 as D (5 bases). The germline gives CDR1 KGHSH, CDR2 LQKENI. V was cut by 4 bases and J by 7 bases, with 15 bases left in between. The CDR3 spans 14 residues. The CDR3 nucleotides are TGTGCCAGCTCACAGACAGACCCCACTAATACGCAGTATTTT. Amino acid sequence: CASSQTDPTNTQYF.

The chain carries TRBV7-2 and TRBJ1-2, with a weak D call TRBD1 (5 bases). CDR1 is SGHTA, CDR2 FQGNSA, per germline. This CDR3 is 14 amino acids long. Trimming left V 5 bases short and J 5 bases short, with 15 bases between. CDR3 sequence reads: CASSPLGREYGYTF. The CDR3 DNA reads as TGTGCCAGCAGCCCATTGGGACGGGAATATGGCTACACCTTC.

As concerns this clone: The final CDR3 position lacks the conserved phenylalanine or tryptophan, pointing to a likely read error. The CDR3 region is CASSREGASSPLHL. CDR3 nucleotide sequence: TGTGCCAGCAGCCGGGAAGGGGCAAGTTCACCCCTCCACCTT. This sequence joins TRBV7-9 and TRBJ1-6; D is possibly TRBD1 (5 bases). This CDR3 spans 14 amino acids. Germline V CDR1 and CDR2: SEHNR, FQNEAQ (reference sequence). Trimming cost V 5 bases and J 9 bases, with 14 bases left between them.

This chain joins TRBV5-1 and TRBJ2-3, with D possibly matching TRBD1 (6 bases). Trimming stripped 4 bases from V and 5 bases from J, with 17 bases between. Germline CDR1 reads SGHRS; CDR2 reads YFSETQ. The CDR3 totals 15 residues. The CDR3 protein is CASSENSLGGDTQYF. The CDR3 region has the DNA TGCGCCAGCAGCGAAAACTCACTAGGGGGAGATACGCAGTATTTT.

V gene TRBV21-1 combines with J gene TRBJ2-7; the table's D call, TRBD2, has no DNA check behind it. TRBV21-1 counts as a pseudogene. The CDR3 has 14 residues. CDR3 protein: CASTISGGAPEQYF. The CDR3 DNA follows: TGTGCCAGCACCATAAGTGGGGGGGCCCCCGAGCAGTACTTC.

The V call is TRBV6-6, the J call TRBJ2-3; 8 nucleotides match TRBD1. This CDR3 region has 16 residues. The V and J ends lost 6 bases and 5 bases, in that order; junction bases with no gene match: 13. Germline values: CDR1 MNHNY, CDR2 SVGAGI (reference sequence). CDR3 in amino acids: CASRATGGSMRDTQYF. CDR3 nucleotides: TGTGCCAGCAGAGCTACAGGGGGATCGATGCGAGATACGCAGTATTTT.